The clone carrying this TCR beta chain turned up a few times. Its matching antigen is unknown. Central memory, naive, regulatory and stem cell-like memory CD4+ cells were sorted by CD45RO/CCR7/CD25/CD127/CD95/CD27. The sample originates from a study of beta chain features in type 1 diabetes. Expressed TCRB transcripts were sequenced because the isolated RNA had all been reverse transcribed beforehand. Method: immunoSEQ multiplex PCR; TCRdb's copy keeps in-frame clones and lacks some. The table has 850,000 to 900,000 clones, roughly 17% seen once. General study points: The study found moderately but significantly shorter TCRB CDR3s in all four CD4+ subsets of Type 1 diabetes patients. Sequencing used cDNA, and cells with high TCR expression could therefore be over-represented.

The source material was naive CD4+ T cells from blood. This receptor was obtained from a woman under 30 in good health.

In DNA, the CDR3 is TGTGCCAGCAGCCAGGGCCTAGCGGGACTCTATACGCAGTATTTT. This codes for CASSQGLAGLYTQYF. The J gene is TRBJ2-3, the V gene TRBV7-9; 9 bases map to TRBD2. V lost 5 bases, J lost 7 bases, and 10 bases stayed unmatched. The CDR3 consists of 15 residues. Germline V gene lookup returns CDR1 SEHNR and CDR2 FQNEAQ (reference sequence).